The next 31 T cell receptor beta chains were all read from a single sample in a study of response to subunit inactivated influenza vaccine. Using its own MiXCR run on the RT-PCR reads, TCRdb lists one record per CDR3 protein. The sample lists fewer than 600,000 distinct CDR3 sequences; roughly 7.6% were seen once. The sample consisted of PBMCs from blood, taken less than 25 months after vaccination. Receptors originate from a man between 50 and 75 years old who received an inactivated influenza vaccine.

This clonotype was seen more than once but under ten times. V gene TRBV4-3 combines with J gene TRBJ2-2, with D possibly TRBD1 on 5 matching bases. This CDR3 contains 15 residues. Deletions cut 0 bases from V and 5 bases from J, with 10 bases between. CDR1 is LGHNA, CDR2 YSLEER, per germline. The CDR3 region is CASSQEGLTTGELFF. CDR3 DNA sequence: TGCGCCAGCAGCCAAGAGGGGCTGACGACCGGGGAGCTGTTTTTT.

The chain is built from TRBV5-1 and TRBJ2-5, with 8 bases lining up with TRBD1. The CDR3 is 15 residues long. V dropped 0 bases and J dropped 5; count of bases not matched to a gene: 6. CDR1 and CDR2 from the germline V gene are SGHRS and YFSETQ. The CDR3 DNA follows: TGCGCCAGCAGCTTGGGGCAGGGGGCTTGGGAGACCCAGTACTTC. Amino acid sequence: CASSLGQGAWETQYF.

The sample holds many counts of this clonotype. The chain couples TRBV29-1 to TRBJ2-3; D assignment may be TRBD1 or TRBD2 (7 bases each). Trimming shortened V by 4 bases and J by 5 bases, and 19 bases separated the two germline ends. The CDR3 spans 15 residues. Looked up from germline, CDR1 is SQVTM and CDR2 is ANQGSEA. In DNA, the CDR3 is TGCAGCGTTGGAAACCAGGGGGGACTACAAGATACGCAGTATTTT. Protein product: CSVGNQGGLQDTQYF.

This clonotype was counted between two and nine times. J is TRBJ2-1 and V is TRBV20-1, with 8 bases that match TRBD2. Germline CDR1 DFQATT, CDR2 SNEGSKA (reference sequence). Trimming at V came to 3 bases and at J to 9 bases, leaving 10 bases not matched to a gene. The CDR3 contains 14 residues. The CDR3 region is CSASEAGVGSEQFF. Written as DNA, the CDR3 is TGCAGTGCTAGCGAAGCGGGAGTTGGTAGTGAGCAGTTCTTC.

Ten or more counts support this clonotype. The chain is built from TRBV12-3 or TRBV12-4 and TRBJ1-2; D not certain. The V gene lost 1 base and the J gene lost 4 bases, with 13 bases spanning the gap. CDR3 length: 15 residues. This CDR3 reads CASSLDGSALYGYTF. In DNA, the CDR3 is TGTGCCAGCAGTTTAGATGGCAGCGCTCTCTATGGCTACACCTTC.

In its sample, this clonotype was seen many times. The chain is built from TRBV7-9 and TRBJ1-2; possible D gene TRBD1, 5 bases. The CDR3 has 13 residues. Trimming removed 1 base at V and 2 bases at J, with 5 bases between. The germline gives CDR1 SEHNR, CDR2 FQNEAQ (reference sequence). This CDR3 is CASSLEGNYGYTF. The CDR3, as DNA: TGTGCCAGCAGCTTAGAGGGGAACTATGGCTACACCTTC.

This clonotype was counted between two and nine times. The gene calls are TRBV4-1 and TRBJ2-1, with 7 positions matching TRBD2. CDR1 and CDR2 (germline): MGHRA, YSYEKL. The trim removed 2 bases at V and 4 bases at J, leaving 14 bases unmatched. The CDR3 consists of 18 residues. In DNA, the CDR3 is TGCGCCAGCAGCCAATTAGGCCGGCTAGCGGATATATACAATGAGCAGTTCTTC. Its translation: CASSQLGRLADIYNEQFF.

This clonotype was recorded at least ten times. The CDR3 sequence is CASRTGTSGAEQFF. In DNA form, the CDR3 reads TGTGCCAGCAGAACCGGGACTAGCGGTGCTGAGCAGTTCTTC. This chain uses TRBV12-3 or TRBV12-4 with TRBJ2-1; 11 nucleotides agree with TRBD2. V lost 6 bases and J lost 9; bases outside the gene matches: 7. The CDR3 consists of 14 residues.

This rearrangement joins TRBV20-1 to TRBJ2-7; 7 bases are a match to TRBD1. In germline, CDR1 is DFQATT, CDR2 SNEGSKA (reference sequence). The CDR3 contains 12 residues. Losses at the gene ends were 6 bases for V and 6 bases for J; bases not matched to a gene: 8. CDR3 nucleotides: TGCAGTGCGAGACAGGGAACGCGCGAGCAGTACTTC. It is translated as CSARQGTREQYF.

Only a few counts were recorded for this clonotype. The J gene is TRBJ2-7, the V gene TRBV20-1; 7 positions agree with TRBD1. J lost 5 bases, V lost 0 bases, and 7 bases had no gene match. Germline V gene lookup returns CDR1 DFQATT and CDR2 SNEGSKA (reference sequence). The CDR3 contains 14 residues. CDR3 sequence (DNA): TGCAGTGCTAGAGATCGTCGACAGGGCCACGAGCAGTACTTC. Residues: CSARDRRQGHEQYF.

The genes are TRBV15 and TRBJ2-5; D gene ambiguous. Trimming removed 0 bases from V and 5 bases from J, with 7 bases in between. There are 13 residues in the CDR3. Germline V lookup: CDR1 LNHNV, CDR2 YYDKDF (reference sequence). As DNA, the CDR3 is TGTGCCACCAGCAGAGATAATACGGAGACCCAGTACTTC. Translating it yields CATSRDNTETQYF. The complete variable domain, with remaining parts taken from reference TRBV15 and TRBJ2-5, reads DAMVIQNPRYQVTQFGKPVTLSCSQTLNHNVMYWYQQKSSQAPKLLFHYYDKDFNNEADTPDNFQSRRPNTSFCFLDIRSPGLGDTAMYLCATSRDNTETQYFGPGTRLLVL.

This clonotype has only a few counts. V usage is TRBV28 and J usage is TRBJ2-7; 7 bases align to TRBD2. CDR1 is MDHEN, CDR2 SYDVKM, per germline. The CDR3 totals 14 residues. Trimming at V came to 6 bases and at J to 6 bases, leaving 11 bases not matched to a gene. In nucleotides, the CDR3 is TGTGCCAGCAGCAGAGCGGGATCTTGGGTCGAGCAGTACTTC. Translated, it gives CASSRAGSWVEQYF.

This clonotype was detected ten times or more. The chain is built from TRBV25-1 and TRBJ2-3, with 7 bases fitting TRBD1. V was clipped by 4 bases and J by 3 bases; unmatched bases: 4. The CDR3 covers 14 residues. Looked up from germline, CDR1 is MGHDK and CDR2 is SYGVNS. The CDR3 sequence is CASSGPTGTDTQYF. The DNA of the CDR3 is TGTGCCAGCAGTGGACCGACAGGGACAGATACGCAGTATTTT.

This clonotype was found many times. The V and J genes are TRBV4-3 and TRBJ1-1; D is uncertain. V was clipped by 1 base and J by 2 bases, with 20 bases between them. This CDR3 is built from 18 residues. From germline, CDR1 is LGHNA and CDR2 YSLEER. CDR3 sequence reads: CASSQGFGQDTRNTEAFF. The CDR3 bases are TGCGCCAGCAGCCAAGGTTTCGGGCAAGATACAAGAAACACTGAAGCTTTCTTT.

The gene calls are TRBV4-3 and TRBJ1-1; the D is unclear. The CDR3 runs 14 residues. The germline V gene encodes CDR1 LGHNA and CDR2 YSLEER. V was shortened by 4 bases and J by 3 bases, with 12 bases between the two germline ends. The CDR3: CASSLTSRDTEAFF. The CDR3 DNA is TGCGCCAGCAGCCTGACGTCGCGGGACACTGAAGCTTTCTTT.

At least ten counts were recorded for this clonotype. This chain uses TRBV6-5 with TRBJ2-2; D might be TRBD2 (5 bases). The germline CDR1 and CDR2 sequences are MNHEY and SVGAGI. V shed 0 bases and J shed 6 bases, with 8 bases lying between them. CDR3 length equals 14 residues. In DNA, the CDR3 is TGTGCCAGCAGTTACTCGATGGAGGCCGGGGAGCTGTTTTTT. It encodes CASSYSMEAGELFF.

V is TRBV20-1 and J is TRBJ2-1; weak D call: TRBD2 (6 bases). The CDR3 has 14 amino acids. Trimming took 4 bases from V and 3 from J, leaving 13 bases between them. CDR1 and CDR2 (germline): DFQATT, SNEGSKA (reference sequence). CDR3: CSAIPKTSYNEQFF. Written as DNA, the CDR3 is TGCAGTGCTATCCCCAAGACTAGCTACAATGAGCAGTTCTTC.

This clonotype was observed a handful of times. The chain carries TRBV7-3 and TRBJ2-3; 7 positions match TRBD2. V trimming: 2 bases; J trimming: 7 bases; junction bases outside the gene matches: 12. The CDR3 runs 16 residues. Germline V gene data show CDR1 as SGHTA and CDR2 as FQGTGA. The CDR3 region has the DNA TGTGCCAGCAGCTTAGTGCGGGAGACGGGCCAAAATACGCAGTATTTT. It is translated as CASSLVRETGQNTQYF.

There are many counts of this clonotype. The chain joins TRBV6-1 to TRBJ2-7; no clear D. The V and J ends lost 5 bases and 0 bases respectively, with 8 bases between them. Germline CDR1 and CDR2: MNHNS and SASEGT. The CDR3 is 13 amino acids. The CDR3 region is CASSLHSSYEQYF. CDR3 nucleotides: TGTGCCAGCAGTCTCCACAGCTCCTACGAGCAGTACTTC.

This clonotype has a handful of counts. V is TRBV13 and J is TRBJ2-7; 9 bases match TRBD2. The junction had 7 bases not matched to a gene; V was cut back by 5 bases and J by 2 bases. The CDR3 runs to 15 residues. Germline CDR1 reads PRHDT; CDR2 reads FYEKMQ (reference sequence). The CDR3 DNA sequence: TGTGCCAGCAGCGTGGGTAGCGGGAGAACCTACGAGCAGTACTTC. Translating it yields CASSVGSGRTYEQYF.

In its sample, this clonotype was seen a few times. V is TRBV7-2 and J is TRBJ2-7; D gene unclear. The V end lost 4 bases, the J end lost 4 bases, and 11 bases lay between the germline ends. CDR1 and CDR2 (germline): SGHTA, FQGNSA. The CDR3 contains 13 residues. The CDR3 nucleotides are TGTGCCAGCAGCTCCAATCGGGTTTACGAGCAGTACTTC. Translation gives CASSSNRVYEQYF.

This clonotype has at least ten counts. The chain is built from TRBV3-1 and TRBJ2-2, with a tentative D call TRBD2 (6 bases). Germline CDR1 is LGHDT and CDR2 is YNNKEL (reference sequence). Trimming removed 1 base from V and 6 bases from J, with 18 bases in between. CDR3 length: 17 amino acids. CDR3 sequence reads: CASSQVIRAGISGELFF. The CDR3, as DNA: TGTGCCAGCAGCCAAGTCATCAGAGCGGGTATTTCCGGGGAGCTGTTTTTT.

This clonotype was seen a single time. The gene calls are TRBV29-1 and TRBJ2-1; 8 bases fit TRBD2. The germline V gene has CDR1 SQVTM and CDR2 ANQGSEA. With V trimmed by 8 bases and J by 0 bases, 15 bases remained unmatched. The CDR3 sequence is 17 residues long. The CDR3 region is CSPRVLAGDSSYNEQFF. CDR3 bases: TGCAGCCCCAGAGTGCTAGCGGGTGATAGCTCCTACAATGAGCAGTTCTTC.

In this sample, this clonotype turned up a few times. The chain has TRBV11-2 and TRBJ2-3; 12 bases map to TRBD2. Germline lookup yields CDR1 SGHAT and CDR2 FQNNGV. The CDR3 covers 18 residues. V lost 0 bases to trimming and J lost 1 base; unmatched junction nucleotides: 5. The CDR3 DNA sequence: TGTGCCAGCAGCTTAGACCTAGCGGGGGGGCTGCGCACAGATACGCAGTATTTT. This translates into CASSLDLAGGLRTDTQYF.

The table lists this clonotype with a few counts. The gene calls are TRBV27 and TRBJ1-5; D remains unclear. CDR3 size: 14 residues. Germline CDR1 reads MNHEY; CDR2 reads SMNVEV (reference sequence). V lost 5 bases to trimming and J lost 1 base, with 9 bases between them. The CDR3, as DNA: TGTGCCAGCAGTCCAAGTATCAGCAATCAGCCCCAGCATTTT. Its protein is CASSPSISNQPQHF.

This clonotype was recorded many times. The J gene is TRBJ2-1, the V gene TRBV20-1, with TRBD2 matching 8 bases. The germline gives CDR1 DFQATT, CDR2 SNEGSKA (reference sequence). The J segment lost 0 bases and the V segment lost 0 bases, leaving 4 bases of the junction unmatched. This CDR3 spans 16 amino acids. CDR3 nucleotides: TGCAGTGCTAGAGATTTGAGCGGGAGCTCCTACAATGAGCAGTTCTTC. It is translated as CSARDLSGSSYNEQFF.

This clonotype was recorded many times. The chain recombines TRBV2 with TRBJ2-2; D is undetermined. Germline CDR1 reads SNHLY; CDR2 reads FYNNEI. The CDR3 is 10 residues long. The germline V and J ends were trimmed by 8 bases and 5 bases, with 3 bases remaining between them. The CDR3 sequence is CASGTGELFF. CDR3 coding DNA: TGTGCCAGCGGGACCGGGGAGCTGTTTTTT.

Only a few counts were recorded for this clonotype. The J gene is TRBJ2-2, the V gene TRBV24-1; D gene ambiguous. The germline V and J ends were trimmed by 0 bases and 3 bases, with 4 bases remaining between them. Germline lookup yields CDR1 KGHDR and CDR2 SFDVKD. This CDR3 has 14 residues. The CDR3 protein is CATSDLQHTGELFF. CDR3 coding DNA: TGTGCCACCAGTGATTTGCAGCACACCGGGGAGCTGTTTTTT.

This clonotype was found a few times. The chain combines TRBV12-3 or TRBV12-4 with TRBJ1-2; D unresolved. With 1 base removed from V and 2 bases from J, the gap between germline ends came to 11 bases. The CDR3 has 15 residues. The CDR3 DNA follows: TGTGCCAGCAGTTTAGTACCCATCGGGAACTATGGCTACACCTTC. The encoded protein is CASSLVPIGNYGYTF.

The CDR3 is CASSQESSVSYNEQFF. CDR3 bases: TGCGCCAGCAGCCAAGAATCTTCGGTTTCCTACAATGAGCAGTTCTTC. The chain uses TRBV4-1 and TRBJ2-1; D is ambiguous. Trimming took off 0 bases at V and 1 base at J, with 10 bases between the two ends. Germline lookup yields CDR1 MGHRA and CDR2 YSYEKL. The CDR3 covers 16 residues.

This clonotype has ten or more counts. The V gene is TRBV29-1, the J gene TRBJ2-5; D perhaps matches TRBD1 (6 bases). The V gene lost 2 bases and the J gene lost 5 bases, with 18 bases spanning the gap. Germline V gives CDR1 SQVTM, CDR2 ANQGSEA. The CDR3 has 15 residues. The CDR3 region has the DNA TGCAGCGTTGAACGGCAGGGGTCCCCCAAGGAGACCCAGTACTTC. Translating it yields CSVERQGSPKETQYF.